This TCR beta chain was profiled in a study of cytomegalovirus exposure and HLA in healthy donors. For the study at large: The study's early data release held 75 million to 95 million unique TCRs from HLA-typed donors.

This clone was seen once. Its antigen remains unidentified. The germline gives CDR1 MDHEN, CDR2 SYDVKM. Unmatched junction bases numbered 23, after V lost 5 bases and J lost 6 bases. The CDR3 has 20 amino acids. Study-level results: A later analysis showed that HLA-associated TCR beta chains had undergone more clonal expansion than equally common others.

Regarding donors, all were healthy bone marrow donors. Donors sampled were nominally healthy, though unrecorded immune exposures were likely. PCR used 60 Vbeta primers and 13 Jbeta primers. Profiling relied on immunoSEQ multiplex PCR, and the TCRdb table lists in-frame clones only, not all of them. The data contain about 93,000 clones, around 73% of them singletons. The chain has TRBV28 and TRBJ2-1, with 9 bases matching TRBD2. This receptor was obtained from a woman between 40 and 50 years old in good health and CMV-seronegative. The sequenced sample consisted of PBMCs. CDR3 sequence (DNA): TGTGCCAGCAGTCTATATTACACCCAGGGACTAGCAAAGGGGTTCAATGAGCAGTTCTTC. It is translated as CASSLYYTQGLAKGFNEQFF.